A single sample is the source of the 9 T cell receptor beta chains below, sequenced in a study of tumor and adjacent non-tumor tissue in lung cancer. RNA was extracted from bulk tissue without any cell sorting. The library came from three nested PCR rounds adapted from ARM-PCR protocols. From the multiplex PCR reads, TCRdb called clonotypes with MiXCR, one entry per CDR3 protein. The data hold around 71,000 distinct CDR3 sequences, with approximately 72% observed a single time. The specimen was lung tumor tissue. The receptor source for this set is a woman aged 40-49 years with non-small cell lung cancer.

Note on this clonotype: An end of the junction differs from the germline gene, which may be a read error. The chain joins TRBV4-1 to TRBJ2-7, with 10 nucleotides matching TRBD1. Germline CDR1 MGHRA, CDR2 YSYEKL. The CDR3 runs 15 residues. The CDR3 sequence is CANSQGTGDRYEQYF. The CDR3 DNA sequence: TGCGCCAACAGCCAAGGGACAGGGGATCGTTACGAGCAATACTTC.

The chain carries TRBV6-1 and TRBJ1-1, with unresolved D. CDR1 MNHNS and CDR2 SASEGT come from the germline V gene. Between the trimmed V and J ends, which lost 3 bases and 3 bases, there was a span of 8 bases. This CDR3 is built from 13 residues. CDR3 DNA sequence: TGTGCCAGCAGTGATAACATTGACACTGAAGCTTTCTTT. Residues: CASSDNIDTEAFF.

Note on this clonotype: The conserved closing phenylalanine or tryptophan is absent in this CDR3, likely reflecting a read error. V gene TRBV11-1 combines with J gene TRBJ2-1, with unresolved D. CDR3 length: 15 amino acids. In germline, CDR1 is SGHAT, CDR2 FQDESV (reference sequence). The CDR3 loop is CVSSPKTRLSNEQFL. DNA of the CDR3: TGTGTCAGCAGCCCTAAGACCAGACTGAGCAATGAGCAGTTCTTA.

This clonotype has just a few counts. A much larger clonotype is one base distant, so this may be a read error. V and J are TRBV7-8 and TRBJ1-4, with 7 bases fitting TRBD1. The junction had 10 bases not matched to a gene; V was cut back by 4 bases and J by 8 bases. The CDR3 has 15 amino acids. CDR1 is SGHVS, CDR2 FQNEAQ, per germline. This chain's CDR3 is CASSSLRQGGEKLFF. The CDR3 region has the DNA TGTGCCAGCAGCTCCCTGAGACAGGGCGGCGAAAAACTGTTTTTT.

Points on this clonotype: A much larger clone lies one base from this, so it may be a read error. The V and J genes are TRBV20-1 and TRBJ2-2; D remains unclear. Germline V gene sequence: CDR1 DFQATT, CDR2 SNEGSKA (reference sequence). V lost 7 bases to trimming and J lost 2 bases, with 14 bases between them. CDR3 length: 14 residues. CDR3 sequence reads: CSVRAMGNTGELFF. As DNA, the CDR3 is TGCAGTGTTCGTGCCATGGGAAACACCGGGGAGCTGTTTTTT.

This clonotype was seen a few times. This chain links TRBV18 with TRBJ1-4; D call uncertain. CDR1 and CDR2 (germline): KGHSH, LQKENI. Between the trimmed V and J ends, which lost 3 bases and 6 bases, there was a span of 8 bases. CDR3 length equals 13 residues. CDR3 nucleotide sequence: TGTGCCAGCTCACCCTTGAAGGATGAAAAACTGTTTTTT. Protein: CASSPLKDEKLFF.

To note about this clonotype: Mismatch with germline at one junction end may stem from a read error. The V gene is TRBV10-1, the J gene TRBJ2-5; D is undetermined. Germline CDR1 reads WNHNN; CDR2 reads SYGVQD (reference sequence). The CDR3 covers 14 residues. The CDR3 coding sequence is TGCGCCAACAGTGAGTTTGGGAACCAAGAGACCCATTACTTC. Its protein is CANSEFGNQETHYF.

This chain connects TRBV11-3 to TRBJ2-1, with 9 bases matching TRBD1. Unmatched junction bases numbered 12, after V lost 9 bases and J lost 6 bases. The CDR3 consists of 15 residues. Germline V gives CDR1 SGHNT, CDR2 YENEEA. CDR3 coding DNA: TGTGCCAGTGGCTCCCGGGGACAGGGCAGCAATGAGCAGTTCTTC. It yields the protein CASGSRGQGSNEQFF.

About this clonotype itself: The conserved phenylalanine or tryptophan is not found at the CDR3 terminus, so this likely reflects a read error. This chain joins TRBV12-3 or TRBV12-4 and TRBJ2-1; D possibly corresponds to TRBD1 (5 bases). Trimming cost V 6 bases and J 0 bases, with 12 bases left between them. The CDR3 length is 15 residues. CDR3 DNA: TGTGCCAGCAGCTCCAGTGGGGCCTCCTACAATGAGCAGTTCTTA. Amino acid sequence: CASSSSGASYNEQFL.